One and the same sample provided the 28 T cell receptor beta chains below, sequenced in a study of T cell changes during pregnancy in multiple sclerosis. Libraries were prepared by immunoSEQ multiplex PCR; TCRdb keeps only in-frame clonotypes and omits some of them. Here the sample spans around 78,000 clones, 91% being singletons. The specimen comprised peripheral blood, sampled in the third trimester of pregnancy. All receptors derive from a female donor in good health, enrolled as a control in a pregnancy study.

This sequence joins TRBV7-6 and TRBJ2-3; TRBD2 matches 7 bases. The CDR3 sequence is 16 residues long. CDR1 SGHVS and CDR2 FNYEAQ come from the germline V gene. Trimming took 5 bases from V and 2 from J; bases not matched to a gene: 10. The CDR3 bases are TGTGCCAGCAGCATGCTACTAGCGACCATCACAGATACGCAGTATTTT. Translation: CASSMLLATITDTQYF.

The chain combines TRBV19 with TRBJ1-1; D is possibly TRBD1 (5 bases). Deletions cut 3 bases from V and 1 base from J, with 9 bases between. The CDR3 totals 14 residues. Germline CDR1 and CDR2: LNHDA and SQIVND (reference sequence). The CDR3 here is CASSISQANTEAFF. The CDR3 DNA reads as TGTGCCAGTAGTATTTCACAGGCGAACACTGAAGCTTTCTTT.

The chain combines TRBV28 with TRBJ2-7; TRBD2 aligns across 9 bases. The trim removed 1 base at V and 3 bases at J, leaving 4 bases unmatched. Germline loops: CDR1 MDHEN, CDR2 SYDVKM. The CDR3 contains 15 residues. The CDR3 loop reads CASSLSGTSYYEQYF. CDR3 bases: TGTGCCAGCAGTTTATCTGGGACTAGCTACTACGAGCAGTACTTC.

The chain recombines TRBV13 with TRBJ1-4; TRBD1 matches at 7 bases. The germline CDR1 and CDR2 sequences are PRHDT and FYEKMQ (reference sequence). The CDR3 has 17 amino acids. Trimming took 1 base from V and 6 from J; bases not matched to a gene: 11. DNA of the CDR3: TGTGCCAGCAGCTTAGCTTTAGGTAAGGGGGCATATGAAAAACTGTTTTTT. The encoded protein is CASSLALGKGAYEKLFF.

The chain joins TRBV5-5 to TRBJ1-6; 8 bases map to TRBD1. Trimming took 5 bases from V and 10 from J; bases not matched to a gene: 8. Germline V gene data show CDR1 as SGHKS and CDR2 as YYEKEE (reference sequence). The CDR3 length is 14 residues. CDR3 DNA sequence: TGTGCCAGCAGTTCCGGACAGGGTGCATCACCCCTCCACTTT. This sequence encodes CASSSGQGASPLHF. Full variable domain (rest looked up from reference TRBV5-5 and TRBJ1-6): DAGVTQSPTHLIKTRGQQVTLRCSPISGHKSVSWYQQVLGQGPQFIFQYYEKEERGRGNFPDRFSARQFPNYSSELNVNALLLGDSALYLCASSSGQGASPLHFGNGTRLTVT.

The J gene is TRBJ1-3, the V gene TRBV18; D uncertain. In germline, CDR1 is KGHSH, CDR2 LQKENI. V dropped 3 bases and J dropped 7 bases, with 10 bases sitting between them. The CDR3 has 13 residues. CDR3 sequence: CASSPVLRNTIYF. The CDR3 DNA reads TGTGCCAGCTCACCGGTATTGCGGAACACCATATATTTT.

As DNA, the CDR3 is TGTGCCAGCAGCTTGCGAGGGCACAATCAGCCCCAGCATTTT. Residues: CASSLRGHNQPQHF. The chain recombines TRBV7-8 with TRBJ1-5, with no clear D. The V end lost 3 bases, the J end lost 3 bases, and 9 bases lay between the germline ends. CDR3 size: 14 residues. Germline V gives CDR1 SGHVS, CDR2 FQNEAQ.

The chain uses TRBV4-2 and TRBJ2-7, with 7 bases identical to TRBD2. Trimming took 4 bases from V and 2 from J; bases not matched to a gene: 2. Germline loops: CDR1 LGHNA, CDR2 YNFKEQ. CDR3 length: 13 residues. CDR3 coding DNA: TGTGCCAGCAGCCCGGGGGGTGCCTACGAGCAGTACTTC. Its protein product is CASSPGGAYEQYF.

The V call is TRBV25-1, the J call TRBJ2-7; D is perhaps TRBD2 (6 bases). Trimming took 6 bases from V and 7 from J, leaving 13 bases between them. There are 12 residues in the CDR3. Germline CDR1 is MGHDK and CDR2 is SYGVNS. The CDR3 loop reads CASSPSRGEQYF. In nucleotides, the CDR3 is TGTGCCAGCAGCCCCTCCCGGGGGGAGCAGTACTTC.

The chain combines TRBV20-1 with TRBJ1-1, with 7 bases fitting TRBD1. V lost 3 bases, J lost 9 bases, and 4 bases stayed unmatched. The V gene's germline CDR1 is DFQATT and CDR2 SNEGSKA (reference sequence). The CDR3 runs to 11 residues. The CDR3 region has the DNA TGCAGTGCTAGGACAGGGACTCAAGCTTTCTTT. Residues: CSARTGTQAFF.

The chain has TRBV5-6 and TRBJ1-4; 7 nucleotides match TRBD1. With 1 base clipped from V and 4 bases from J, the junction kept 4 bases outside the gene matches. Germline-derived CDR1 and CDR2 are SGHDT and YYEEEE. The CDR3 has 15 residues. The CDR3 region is CASSLFGTVNEKLFF. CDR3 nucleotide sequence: TGTGCCAGCAGCTTGTTTGGGACAGTTAATGAAAAACTGTTTTTT.

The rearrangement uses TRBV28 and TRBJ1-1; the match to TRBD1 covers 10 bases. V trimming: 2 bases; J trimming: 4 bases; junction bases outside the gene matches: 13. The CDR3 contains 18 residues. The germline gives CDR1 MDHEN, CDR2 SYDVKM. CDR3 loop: CASSLESAPGQGSTEAFF. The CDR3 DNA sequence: TGTGCCAGCAGTTTAGAGTCGGCACCGGGACAGGGGAGCACTGAAGCTTTCTTT.

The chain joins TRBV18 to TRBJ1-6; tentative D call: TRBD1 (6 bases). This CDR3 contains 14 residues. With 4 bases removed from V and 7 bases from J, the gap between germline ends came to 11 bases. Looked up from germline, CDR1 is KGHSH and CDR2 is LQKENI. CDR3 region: CASSHDRRNSPLHF. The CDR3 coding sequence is TGTGCCAGCTCACACGACAGGAGGAATTCACCCCTCCACTTT.

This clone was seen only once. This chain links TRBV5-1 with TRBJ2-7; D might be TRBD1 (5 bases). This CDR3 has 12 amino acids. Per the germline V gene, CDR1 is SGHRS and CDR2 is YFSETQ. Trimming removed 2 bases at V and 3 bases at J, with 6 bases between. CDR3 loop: CASSFQGYEQYF. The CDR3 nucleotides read TGCGCCAGCAGCTTCCAGGGCTACGAGCAGTACTTC. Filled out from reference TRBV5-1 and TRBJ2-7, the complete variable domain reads KAGVTQTPRYLIKTRGQQVTLSCSPISGHRSVSWYQQTPGQGLQFLFEYFSETQRNKGNFPGRFSGRQFSNSRSEMNVSTLELGDSALYLCASSFQGYEQYFGPGTRLTVT.

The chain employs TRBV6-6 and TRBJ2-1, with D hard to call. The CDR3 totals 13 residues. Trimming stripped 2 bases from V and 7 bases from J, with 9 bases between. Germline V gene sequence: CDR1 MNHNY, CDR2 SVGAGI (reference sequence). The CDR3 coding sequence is TGTGCCAGCAGTTACGACCCGAGGAATGAGCAGTTCTTC. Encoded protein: CASSYDPRNEQFF.

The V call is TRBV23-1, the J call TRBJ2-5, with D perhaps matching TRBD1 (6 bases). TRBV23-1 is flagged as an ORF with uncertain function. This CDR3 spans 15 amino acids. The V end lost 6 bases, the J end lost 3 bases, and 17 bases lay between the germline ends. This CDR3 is CASSRPGQQEETQYF. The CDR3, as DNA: TGCGCCAGCAGCCGCCCGGGACAACAAGAAGAGACCCAGTACTTC.

The CDR3, as DNA: TGTGCCAGCAGCTTAGGTCGAGGCGGGGCTTACTCTGGGGCCAACGTCCTGACTTTC. Translation gives CASSLGRGGAYSGANVLTF. The chain is built from TRBV11-1 and TRBJ2-6, with D maybe TRBD2 (6 bases). V was cut by 1 base and J by 0 bases, with 16 bases left in between. This CDR3 contains 19 residues. CDR1 is SGHAT and CDR2 is FQDESV in the germline V gene (reference sequence).

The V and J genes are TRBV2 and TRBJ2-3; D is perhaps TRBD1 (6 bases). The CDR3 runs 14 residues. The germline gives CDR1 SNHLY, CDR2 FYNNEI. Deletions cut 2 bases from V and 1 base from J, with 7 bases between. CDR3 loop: CASSENRGTDTQYF. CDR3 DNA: TGTGCCAGCAGTGAAAACAGGGGCACAGATACGCAGTATTTT.

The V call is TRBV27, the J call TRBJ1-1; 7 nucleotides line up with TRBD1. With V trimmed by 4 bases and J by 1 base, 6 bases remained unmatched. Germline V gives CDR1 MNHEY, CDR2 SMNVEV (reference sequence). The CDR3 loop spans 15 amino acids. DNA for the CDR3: TGTGCCAGCAGTTACAGGGGTCTCGAGAACACTGAAGCTTTCTTT. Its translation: CASSYRGLENTEAFF.

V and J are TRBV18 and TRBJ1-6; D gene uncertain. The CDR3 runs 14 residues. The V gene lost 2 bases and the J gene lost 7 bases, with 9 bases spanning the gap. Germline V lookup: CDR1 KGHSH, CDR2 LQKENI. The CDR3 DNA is TGTGCCAGCTCACCAGCAGCTAGAAATTCACCCCTCCACTTT. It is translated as CASSPAARNSPLHF.

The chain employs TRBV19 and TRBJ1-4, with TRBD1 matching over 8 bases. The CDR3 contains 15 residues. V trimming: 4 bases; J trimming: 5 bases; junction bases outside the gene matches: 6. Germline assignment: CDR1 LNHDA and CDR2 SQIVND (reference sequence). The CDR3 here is CASSKSGTGNEKLFF. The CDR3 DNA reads TGTGCCAGTAGTAAATCCGGGACAGGAAATGAAAAACTGTTTTTT.

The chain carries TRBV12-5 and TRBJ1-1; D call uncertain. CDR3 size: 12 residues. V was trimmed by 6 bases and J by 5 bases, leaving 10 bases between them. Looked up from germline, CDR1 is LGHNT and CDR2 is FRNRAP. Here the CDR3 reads CASGLPRTEAFF. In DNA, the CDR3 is TGTGCTAGTGGCCTTCCTCGTACTGAAGCTTTCTTT.

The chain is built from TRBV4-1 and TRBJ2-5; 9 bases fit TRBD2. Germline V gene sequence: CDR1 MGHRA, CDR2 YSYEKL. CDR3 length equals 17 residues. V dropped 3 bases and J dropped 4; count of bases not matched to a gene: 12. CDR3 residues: CASSHPGSRGGRETQYF. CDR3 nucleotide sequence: TGCGCCAGCAGCCACCCCGGGTCGCGGGGGGGCCGAGAGACCCAGTACTTC.

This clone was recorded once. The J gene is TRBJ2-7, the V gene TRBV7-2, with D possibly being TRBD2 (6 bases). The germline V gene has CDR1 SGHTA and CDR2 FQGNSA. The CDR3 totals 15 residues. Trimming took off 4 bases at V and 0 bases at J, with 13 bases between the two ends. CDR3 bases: TGTGCCAGCAGCTCCTACGGGACTGGCTCCTACGAGCAGTACTTC. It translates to CASSSYGTGSYEQYF.

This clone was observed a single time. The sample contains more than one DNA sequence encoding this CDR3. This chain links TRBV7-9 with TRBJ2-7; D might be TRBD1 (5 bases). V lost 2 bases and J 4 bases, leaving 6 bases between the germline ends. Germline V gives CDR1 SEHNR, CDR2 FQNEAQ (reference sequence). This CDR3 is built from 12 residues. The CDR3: CASSLSGYEQYF. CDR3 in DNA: TGTGCCAGCAGCTTATCAGGGTACGAGCAGTACTTC.

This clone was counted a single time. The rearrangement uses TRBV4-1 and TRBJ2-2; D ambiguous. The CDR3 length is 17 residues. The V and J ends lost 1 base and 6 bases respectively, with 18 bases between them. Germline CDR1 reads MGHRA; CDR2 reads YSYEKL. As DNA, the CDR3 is TGCGCCAGCAGCCAAGTCCCAACCCAGAGAGGAGCCGGGGAGCTGTTTTTT. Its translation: CASSQVPTQRGAGELFF.

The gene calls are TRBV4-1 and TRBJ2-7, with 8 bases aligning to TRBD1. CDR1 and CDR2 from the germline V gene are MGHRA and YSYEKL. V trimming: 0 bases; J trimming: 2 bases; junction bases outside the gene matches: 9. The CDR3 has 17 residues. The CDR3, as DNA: TGCGCCAGCAGCCAAGATAGGCGGACAGGGCTGACCTACGAGCAGTACTTC. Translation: CASSQDRRTGLTYEQYF.

CDR3 coding DNA: TGTGCCAGCAGCGCTCCCGGGCGGGGACCCCTCCACTTT. It is translated as CASSAPGRGPLHF. The chain couples TRBV9 to TRBJ1-6; D not certain. Trimming took 3 bases from V and 12 from J, leaving 13 bases between them. The CDR3 length is 13 residues. Germline V CDR1 and CDR2: SGDLS, YYNGEE.